The T cell receptor (beta chain) under discussion was sequenced for a study of blood T cell repertoires in COVID-19. Clones were read by immunoSEQ multiplex PCR, and TCRdb kept only the in-frame ones, dropping some. This sample carries roughly 120,000 clones, roughly 83% of them seen once, and the ten largest clones take around 2.3%. This TCR was sampled from a man aged 25-40 years with acute or convalescent COVID-19. Sequencing was performed on peripheral blood.

CDR3 protein: CASTQRTGVNNEQFF. DNA of the CDR3: TGTGCCAGCACCCAACGGACGGGAGTGAACAATGAGCAGTTCTTC. The gene calls are TRBV27 and TRBJ2-1; a weak D match, TRBD2 (6 bases). This CDR3 spans 15 amino acids. Germline CDR1 is MNHEY and CDR2 is SMNVEV (reference sequence). Trimming cost V 7 bases and J 5 bases, with 18 bases left between them.